These T cell receptor beta chains were read from a single sample in a study of blood T cell repertoires in COVID-19. The repertoire was sequenced with immunoSEQ multiplex PCR; TCRdb's copy has only in-frame clones and lacks some. The data show nearly 90,000 clones, roughly 88% seen once. Sequencing was performed on peripheral blood. The receptors were gathered from a man aged 18 to 29 with COVID-19, enrolled during active disease. Each CDR3 is given with its conserved first and last residue. A D gene is named only where the DNA matches it firmly. For some rows the clone size is stated as once, few or many, or as a class when expanded; others skip it.

CDR3: CASSYSISDRVILEAFF; DNA: TGTGCCAGCAGTTACTCGATTTCGGACAGGGTAATACTTGAAGCTTTCTTT; D: TRBD1; V: TRBV6-2/TRBV6-3; J: TRBJ1-1; size: once
CDR3: CASSLRQGNNQPQHF; DNA: TGTGCCAGCAGTTTACGCCAGGGGAACAATCAGCCCCAGCATTTT; D: -; V: TRBV28; J: TRBJ1-5; size: -
CDR3: CASTAGPAGGGYEQYF; DNA: TGTGCCAGTACGGCAGGTCCAGCGGGAGGGGGATACGAGCAGTACTTC; D: TRBD2; V: TRBV19; J: TRBJ2-7; size: -
CDR3: CASSLILGQGYYNEQFF; DNA: TGTGCCAGCAGCTTGATTCTTGGACAGGGATACTACAATGAGCAGTTCTTC; D: TRBD1; V: TRBV7-2; J: TRBJ2-1; size: -
CDR3: CASSSEWGLAAYEQYF; DNA: TGTGCCAGCAGCTCCGAGTGGGGGCTAGCCGCCTACGAGCAGTACTTC; D: -; V: TRBV5-6; J: TRBJ2-7; size: -
CDR3: CASSFFAGTGNTYEQYF; DNA: TGTGCCAGCAGTTTCTTCGCCGGGACAGGGAATACCTACGAGCAGTACTTC; D: TRBD1; V: TRBV28; J: TRBJ2-7; size: -
CDR3: CATSRVGQARDTQYF; DNA: TGTGCCACCAGCAGAGTGGGCCAGGCGCGAGATACGCAGTATTTT; D: -; V: TRBV15; J: TRBJ2-3; size: -
CDR3: CASSPRRSGEQETQYF; DNA: TGTGCCAGCAGCCCGAGGCGGTCAGGGGAGCAAGAGACCCAGTACTTC; D: -; V: TRBV7-2; J: TRBJ2-5; size: -
CDR3: CASSVGASGSVTDTQYF; DNA: TGTGCCAGCAGCGTAGGGGCTAGCGGGAGTGTCACAGATACGCAGTATTTT; D: TRBD2; V: TRBV9; J: TRBJ2-3; size: -
CDR3: CASSYPPFSGQGALVELFF; DNA: TGTGCCAGCAGTTACCCCCCTTTTTCGGGACAGGGGGCGCTTGTGGAGCTGTTTTTT; D: TRBD1; V: TRBV6-2/TRBV6-3; J: TRBJ2-2; size: -
CDR3: CASSLEAGANNEQFF; DNA: TGTGCTAGCAGCTTAGAGGCAGGGGCGAACAATGAGCAGTTCTTC; D: -; V: TRBV7-7; J: TRBJ2-1; size: -
CDR3: CASSPIRGLAGGDEQFF; DNA: TGTGCCAGCAGCCCGATACGGGGACTAGCGGGAGGGGATGAGCAGTTCTTC; D: TRBD2; V: TRBV14; J: TRBJ2-1; size: -
CDR3: CASNRGVTGELFF; DNA: TGTGCCAGCAACCGGGGGGTCACCGGGGAGCTGTTTTTT; D: TRBD2; V: TRBV7-9; J: TRBJ2-2; size: -
CDR3: CASSVIQGSNQPQHF; DNA: TGTGCCAGCAGCGTGATACAGGGGAGCAATCAGCCCCAGCATTTT; D: TRBD1; V: TRBV3-1/TRBV3-2; J: TRBJ1-5; size: -
CDR3: CASSQAENRVPSNEQFF; DNA: TGCGCCAGCAGCCAGGCTGAAAACAGGGTCCCTTCCAATGAGCAGTTCTTC; D: -; V: TRBV4-3; J: TRBJ2-1; size: -
CDR3: CASSRERSYEQYF; DNA: TGTGCCAGCAGCAGAGAGAGGTCCTACGAGCAGTACTTC; D: -; V: TRBV11-3; J: TRBJ2-7; size: -
CDR3: CASSLALQSTDTQYF; DNA: TGTGCCAGCAGCTTAGCTCTACAGAGCACAGATACGCAGTATTTT; D: -; V: TRBV11-1; J: TRBJ2-3; size: once
CDR3: CASSSPSDRAVRGYTF; DNA: TGTGCCAGCAGTTCCCCTTCGGACAGGGCGGTAAGGGGCTACACCTTC; D: TRBD1; V: TRBV28; J: TRBJ1-2; size: -
CDR3: CASSNTGAPEAFF; DNA: TGTGCCAGCAGTAACACAGGGGCCCCTGAAGCTTTCTTT; D: TRBD1; V: TRBV11-2; J: TRBJ1-1; size: once
CDR3: CASSQEAGGKTGELFF; DNA: TGTGCCAGCAGCCAAGAGGCAGGGGGGAAGACCGGGGAGCTGTTTTTT; D: -; V: TRBV3-1/TRBV3-2; J: TRBJ2-2; size: -
CDR3: CASSSERPSGFYNEQFF; DNA: TGTGCCAGCTCATCAGAACGGCCCAGCGGTTTCTACAATGAGCAGTTCTTC; D: -; V: TRBV18; J: TRBJ2-1; size: -
CDR3: CAWSHGQGGKNIQYF; DNA: TGTGCCTGGAGCCACGGACAGGGCGGCAAAAACATTCAGTACTTC; D: TRBD1; V: TRBV30; J: TRBJ2-4; size: -
CDR3: CASSSTDRGLHGYTF; DNA: TGTGCCAGCAGCTCGACGGACAGGGGGCTTCATGGCTACACCTTC; D: TRBD1; V: TRBV5-6; J: TRBJ1-2; size: -
CDR3: CASSRTSSYTGELFF; DNA: TGTGCCAGCAGCCGGACTAGCAGTTACACCGGGGAGCTGTTTTTT; D: TRBD2; V: TRBV11-2; J: TRBJ2-2; size: -
CDR3: CSVDRVGEQYF; DNA: TGCAGCGTTGACAGGGTCGGCGAGCAGTACTTC; D: -; V: TRBV29-1; J: TRBJ2-7; size: -
CDR3: CASSSLSDTQYF; DNA: TGTGCCAGCAGCTCCCTGTCAGATACGCAGTATTTT; D: -; V: TRBV13; J: TRBJ2-3; size: -
CDR3: CASSFSGRGDNEQFF; DNA: TGTGCCAGCAGCTTCAGCGGGAGGGGGGACAATGAGCAGTTCTTC; D: TRBD2; V: TRBV3-1/TRBV3-2; J: TRBJ2-1; size: -
CDR3: CASSLSPQRKANTGELFF; DNA: TGTGCCAGCAGCTTATCCCCCCAGCGGAAAGCGAACACCGGGGAGCTGTTTTTT; D: -; V: TRBV7-3; J: TRBJ2-2; size: -
CDR3: CASIGQGYTEAFF; DNA: TGTGCCAGTATAGGACAGGGCTACACTGAAGCTTTCTTT; D: TRBD1; V: TRBV19; J: TRBJ1-1; size: -
CDR3: CASSLGPRRSGSRGELFF; DNA: TGTGCTAGCAGCTTAGGACCCAGGAGGAGCGGGAGCAGGGGGGAGCTGTTTTTT; D: TRBD2; V: TRBV7-7; J: TRBJ2-2; size: -
CDR3: CASSPFISGLNTEAFF; DNA: TGCGCCAGCAGCCCATTTATATCTGGGCTGAACACTGAAGCTTTCTTT; D: -; V: TRBV4-1; J: TRBJ1-1; size: -
CDR3: CAWTPPRTGSVNQPQHF; DNA: TGTGCCTGGACCCCCCCGAGGACTGGCTCCGTTAATCAGCCCCAGCATTTT; D: -; V: TRBV30; J: TRBJ1-5; size: once
CDR3: CASSLATGPTYEQYF; DNA: TGTGCCAGCAGCTTAGCGACTGGCCCGACCTACGAGCAGTACTTC; D: -; V: TRBV7-6; J: TRBJ2-7; size: few
CDR3: CASSSGVEETQYF; DNA: TGTGCCAGCAGTTCGGGGGTTGAAGAGACCCAGTACTTC; D: -; V: TRBV6-5; J: TRBJ2-5; size: few
CDR3: CSVVSIAGDGETQYF; DNA: TGCAGCGTCGTTTCTATAGCGGGAGATGGAGAGACCCAGTACTTC; D: TRBD2; V: TRBV29-1; J: TRBJ2-5; size: -
CDR3: CASSLLVHEQYF; DNA: TGTGCCAGCAGCTTACTCGTCCACGAGCAGTACTTC; D: -; V: TRBV6-2/TRBV6-3; J: TRBJ2-7; size: once
CDR3: CASSLLGGSAYEQYF; DNA: TGTGCCAGCAGCTTATTGGGGGGTTCCGCCTACGAGCAGTACTTC; D: -; V: TRBV7-3; J: TRBJ2-7; size: -
CDR3: CASSPGTGAGGPSADTQYF; DNA: TGCGCCAGCTCCCCCGGCACGGGAGCGGGAGGGCCTAGTGCAGATACGCAGTATTTT; D: TRBD2; V: TRBV23-1; J: TRBJ2-3; size: -
CDR3: CASTPGTSGYEQFF; DNA: TGTGCCAGCACCCCCGGGACTAGCGGATACGAGCAGTTCTTC; D: TRBD2; V: TRBV7-2; J: TRBJ2-1; size: -
CDR3: CASRWQVNQPQHF; DNA: TGTGCCAGTAGGTGGCAGGTCAATCAGCCCCAGCATTTT; D: -; V: TRBV19; J: TRBJ1-5; size: -
CDR3: CASRLGTGSDTQYF; DNA: TGTGCCAGTAGACTGGGGACAGGGTCAGATACGCAGTATTTT; D: TRBD1; V: TRBV19; J: TRBJ2-3; size: -
CDR3: CASSFGDGEGEKLFF; DNA: TGCGCCAGCAGCTTTGGAGACGGAGAGGGTGAAAAACTGTTTTTT; D: -; V: TRBV5-1; J: TRBJ1-4; size: -
CDR3: CASSQDRVFYEQYF; DNA: TGTGCCAGCAGCCAAGACAGGGTTTTCTACGAGCAGTACTTC; D: -; V: TRBV3-1/TRBV3-2; J: TRBJ2-7; size: -
CDR3: CATSRSTGEAFF; DNA: TGTGCCACCAGCAGATCGACGGGGGAAGCTTTCTTT; D: -; V: TRBV15; J: TRBJ1-1; size: once
CDR3: CASSPGRGGGYEQYF; DNA: TGTGCCAGTAGTCCCGGACGGGGGGGAGGCTACGAGCAGTACTTC; D: TRBD2; V: TRBV19; J: TRBJ2-7; size: -
CDR3: CASSLDDRVGYEQYF; DNA: TGTGCCAGCAGCTTGGACGACAGGGTGGGCTACGAGCAGTACTTC; D: TRBD1; V: TRBV5-6; J: TRBJ2-7; size: once
CDR3: CASSPPGQPSFGGYTF; DNA: TGTGCCAGCAGTCCCCCGGGACAGCCCTCCTTCGGTGGCTACACCTTC; D: TRBD1; V: TRBV28; J: TRBJ1-2; size: -
CDR3: CASIRELGGELFF; DNA: TGTGCCAGCATCCGGGAGCTCGGCGGGGAGCTGTTTTTT; D: -; V: TRBV2; J: TRBJ2-2; size: -
CDR3: CASKTGHSYEQYF; DNA: TGTGCCAGCAAGACAGGGCACTCCTACGAGCAGTACTTC; D: TRBD1; V: TRBV2; J: TRBJ2-7; size: once
CDR3: CASSPGRGAFF; DNA: TGTGCCAGCAGCCCGGGCAGGGGAGCTTTCTTT; D: -; V: TRBV3-1/TRBV3-2; J: TRBJ1-1; size: -
CDR3: CASLNTGYTEAFF; DNA: TGTGCCAGCTTAAACACAGGTTACACTGAAGCTTTCTTT; D: -; V: TRBV7-2; J: TRBJ1-1; size: -
CDR3: CASSLGAGLAGVSYEQYF; DNA: TGTGCCAGCAGCTTAGGGGCGGGACTAGCGGGAGTTAGCTACGAGCAGTACTTC; D: TRBD2; V: TRBV7-8; J: TRBJ2-7; size: once
CDR3: CASSETGRSFYGYTF; DNA: TGTGCCAGCAGCGAGACAGGGAGGTCGTTCTATGGCTACACCTTC; D: TRBD1; V: TRBV9; J: TRBJ1-2; size: -
CDR3: CASSPDVLYEQYF; DNA: TGTGCCAGCAGCCCCGATGTACTCTACGAGCAGTACTTC; D: -; V: TRBV7-2; J: TRBJ2-7; size: -
CDR3: CASSPRAAQGAYEQYF; DNA: TGCGCCAGCAGCCCCCGGGCCGCCCAGGGCGCCTACGAGCAGTACTTC; D: -; V: TRBV5-1; J: TRBJ2-7; size: -